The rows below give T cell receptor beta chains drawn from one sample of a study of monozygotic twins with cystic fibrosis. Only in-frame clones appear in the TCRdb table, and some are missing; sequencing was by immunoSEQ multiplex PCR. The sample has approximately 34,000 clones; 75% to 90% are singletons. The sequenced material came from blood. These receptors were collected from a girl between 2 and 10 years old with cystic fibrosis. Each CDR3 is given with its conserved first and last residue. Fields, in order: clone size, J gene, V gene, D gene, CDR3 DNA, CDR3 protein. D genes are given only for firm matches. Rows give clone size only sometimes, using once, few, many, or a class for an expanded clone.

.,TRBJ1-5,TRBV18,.,TGTGCCAGCTCACCACGGGGAGGCAATCAGCCCCAGCATTTT,CASSPRGGNQPQHF
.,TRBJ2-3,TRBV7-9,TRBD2,TGTGCCAGCAGCTCTCCTAGCGGGGGGGGTGTTTCGCAGTATTTT,CASSSPSGGGVSQYF
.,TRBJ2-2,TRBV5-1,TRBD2,TGCGCCAGCAGTTTTGGACTAGCGGGGGCGAACACCGGGGAGCTGTTTTTT,CASSFGLAGANTGELFF
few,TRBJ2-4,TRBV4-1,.,TGCGCCAGCAGCCAAGAAGGTCGGCCTTTAGCCAAAAACATTCAGTACTTC,CASSQEGRPLAKNIQYF
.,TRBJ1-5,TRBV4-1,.,TGCGCCAGCAGCCAAGAAATGTCGACCCTTAAGGACAATCAGCCCCAGCATTTT,CASSQEMSTLKDNQPQHF
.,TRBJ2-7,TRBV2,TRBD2,TGTGCCAGCAGGGCCGTATTAGCGGGGGGGCTTGAGCAGTACTTC,CASRAVLAGGLEQYF
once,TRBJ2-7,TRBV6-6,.,TGTGCCAGCAGTTACGCCTACGAGCAGTACTTC,CASSYAYEQYF
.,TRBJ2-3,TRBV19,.,TGTGCCAGTAGTATAGCCTCGGCTCCCCCAGATACGCAGTATTTT,CASSIASAPPDTQYF
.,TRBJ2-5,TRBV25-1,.,TGTGCCAGCAGTGAATTCACCGGGCACGGGGCTGCTGAAGAGACCCAGTACTTC,CASSEFTGHGAAEETQYF
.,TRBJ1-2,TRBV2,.,TGTGCCACCTACCACAACACAGCCTATGGCTACACCTTC,CATYHNTAYGYTF
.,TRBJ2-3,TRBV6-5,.,TGTGCCAGCAGTTACTTTGCCGGGGCCCGGAGAGATACGCAGTATTTT,CASSYFAGARRDTQYF
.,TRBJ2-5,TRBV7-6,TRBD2,TGTGCCAGCTCGGGAGGCGCAGGGCCGGAGACCCAGTACTTC,CASSGGAGPETQYF
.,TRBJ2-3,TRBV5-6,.,TGTGCCAGCAGATGGGAAGATACGCAGTATTTT,CASRWEDTQYF
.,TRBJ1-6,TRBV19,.,TGTGCCAGTAGTTTTCAGCCGGCGGGGCATTCACCCCTCCACTTT,CASSFQPAGHSPLHF
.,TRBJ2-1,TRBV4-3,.,TGCGCCAGCAGCCAAGCGGCAGTCCTGGCGCCCAATGAGCAGTTCTTC,CASSQAAVLAPNEQFF
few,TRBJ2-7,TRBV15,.,TGTGCCACCAGCAGAGGAACCTACGAGCAGTACTTC,CATSRGTYEQYF
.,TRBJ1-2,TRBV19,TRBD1,TGTGCCAGTACTCCTTTTCTGCAGGGGGCTCATGGCTACACCTTC,CASTPFLQGAHGYTF
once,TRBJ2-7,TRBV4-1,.,TGCGCCAGCAGCCAAGCTCCATCGACAGGGAGGAGGTACGAGCAGTACTTC,CASSQAPSTGRRYEQYF
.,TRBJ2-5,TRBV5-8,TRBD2,TGTGCCAGCAGCCACGGACTAGCGGGGGGAGAGACCCAGTACTTC,CASSHGLAGGETQYF
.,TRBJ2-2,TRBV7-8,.,TGTGCCAGCAGCTACTTGCCCTCTCCCCCCACCGGGGAGCTGTTTTTT,CASSYLPSPPTGELFF
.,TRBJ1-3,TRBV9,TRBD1,TGTGCCAGCAGCGTAGGAGGGGGCGCGACTGGAAACACCATATATTTT,CASSVGGGATGNTIYF
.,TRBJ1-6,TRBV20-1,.,TGCAGTGCTAGAGCCGGACCAACCCTCCACTTT,CSARAGPTLHF
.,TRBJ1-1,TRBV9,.,TGTGCCAGCAGCGCAATAAACACTGAAGCTTTCTTT,CASSAINTEAFF
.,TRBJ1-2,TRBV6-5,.,TGTGCCAGCACCTCCGGGAGGGATGGCTACACCTTC,CASTSGRDGYTF
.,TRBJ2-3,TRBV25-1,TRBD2,TGTGCCAGCAGCCTGCTAGCGGGGGGCACAGATACGCAGTATTTT,CASSLLAGGTDTQYF
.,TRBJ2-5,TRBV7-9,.,TGTGCCAGCAGCTTATTAGAGACCCAGTACTTC,CASSLLETQYF
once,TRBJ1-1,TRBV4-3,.,TGCGCCAGCAGCCAAGGTCTACAACCGAACACTGAAGCTTTCTTT,CASSQGLQPNTEAFF
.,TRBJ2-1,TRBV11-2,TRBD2,TGTGCCAGCAGCTTAGCGGGACTAGGGGCGGGTGAGCAGTTCTTC,CASSLAGLGAGEQFF
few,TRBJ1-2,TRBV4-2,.,TGTGCCAGCAGCCAGGTCGACGGCTACACCTTC,CASSQVDGYTF